Presented here are 8 T cell receptor beta chains from one specimen sequenced in a study of blood T cell repertoires in COVID-19. Clones were sequenced by immunoSEQ multiplex PCR, and TCRdb holds only the in-frame ones, with some missing. The sample records about 300,000 clones, about nine tenths being singletons. The sample comprised PBMCs or T cells enriched from blood (not recorded which). These receptors all come from a woman aged 50 to 65 who had been exposed to COVID-19.

Points on this clone: This sample includes further DNA sequences coding for the same CDR3. The rearrangement joins TRBV18 to TRBJ2-3, with 7 bases aligning to TRBD1. The CDR3 spans 14 residues. V trimming: 2 bases; J trimming: 1 base; junction bases outside the gene matches: 0. Per the germline V gene, CDR1 is KGHSH and CDR2 is LQKENI. CDR3 sequence (DNA): TGTGCCAGCTCACCAACAGGGGGCACAGATACGCAGTATTTT. The encoded protein is CASSPTGGTDTQYF.

This clone was recorded once. This chain links TRBV4-1 with TRBJ1-1, with D perhaps TRBD1 (6 bases). The V gene lost 1 base and the J gene lost 3 bases, with 12 bases spanning the gap. Germline values: CDR1 MGHRA, CDR2 YSYEKL. The CDR3 is 15 residues long. Here the CDR3 reads CASSQVAGAYTEAFF. CDR3 in DNA: TGCGCCAGCAGCCAAGTCGCGGGGGCATACACTGAAGCTTTCTTT.

The chain combines TRBV28 with TRBJ2-7; D may be TRBD1 (6 bases). CDR3 length equals 16 residues. V lost 6 bases and J lost 2, with 20 bases in between. Germline assignment: CDR1 MDHEN and CDR2 SYDVKM. CDR3 nucleotides: TGTGCCAGCAGGCCAGGAGGACAGACTTACGCCTACGAGCAGTACTTC. This translates into CASRPGGQTYAYEQYF.

The CDR3 loop is CASSERVTADSPLHF. CDR3 coding DNA: TGTGCCAGCAGTGAACGGGTGACAGCCGATTCACCCCTCCACTTT. V is TRBV6-1 and J is TRBJ1-6; tentative D call: TRBD1 (5 bases). The CDR3 totals 15 residues. The V gene lost 2 bases and the J gene lost 8 bases, with 13 bases spanning the gap. Germline CDR1 reads MNHNS; CDR2 reads SASEGT.

In this sample, this clone turned up a few times. V is TRBV6-5 and J is TRBJ2-5; 9 bases line up with TRBD1. CDR1 and CDR2 (germline): MNHEY, SVGAGI. V lost 9 bases to trimming and J lost 5 bases; unmatched junction nucleotides: 4. The CDR3 spans 12 residues. This CDR3 reads CASYRGHETQYF. CDR3 nucleotide sequence: TGTGCCAGTTACAGGGGGCATGAGACCCAGTACTTC.

The chain couples TRBV9 to TRBJ2-1, with 7 bases that match TRBD1. The germline gives CDR1 SGDLS, CDR2 YYNGEE. J gave up 0 bases and V 0 bases, and 3 bases lay outside the gene matches. This CDR3 has 16 amino acids. The CDR3 nucleotides read TGTGCCAGCAGCGTAGCGACAGGGCCCTCCTACAATGAGCAGTTCTTC. Its translation: CASSVATGPSYNEQFF.

The sample holds a few counts of this clone. J is TRBJ1-5 and V is TRBV28, with TRBD1 as a possible D gene (6 bases). This CDR3 comprises 16 residues. V was cut by 6 bases and J by 5 bases, with 20 bases left in between. CDR1 and CDR2 from the germline V gene are MDHEN and SYDVKM. The CDR3 bases are TGTGCCAGCAGCCCCACAAAAACAGGGAATTATCAGCCCCAGCATTTT. It specifies CASSPTKTGNYQPQHF.

In this sample, this clone turned up a few times. The J gene is TRBJ1-5, the V gene TRBV28; D is perhaps TRBD1 (6 bases). This CDR3 is built from 14 residues. The V and J ends lost 5 bases and 7 bases respectively, with 15 bases between them. Germline CDR1 is MDHEN and CDR2 is SYDVKM. For the CDR3, the DNA is TGTGCCAGCAGTCTGGGACACGGAATACAGCCCCAGCATTTT. It translates to CASSLGHGIQPQHF.